This T cell receptor (beta chain) derives from a study of cytomegalovirus exposure and HLA in healthy donors (dated by TCRdb to 2016 to 2017). Regarding the complete study: According to an earlier analysis of around 600 of the donors, 200 million or so T cells yielded over 100 million unique TCR beta sequences and roughly 280 Gb of sequence data. An early release that covered about 640 HLA-typed donors contained about 300 gigabases of sequencing data and tens of millions of unique TCR sequences. Typing coverage varied by locus: about 620-630 donors for A, B, C, DRB1 and DQB1; approximately 520 for DQA1; more than 600 for DPA1; 450 to 480 for DPB1. Donor age, sex, ethnicity and CMV serostatus were collected together with the repertoire data. Among the roughly 380 genotyped donors, approximately 82% belonged to the genetic ancestry cluster associated with self-reported Caucasian donors. Besides the first cohort of around 700 subjects, a separate validation cohort made up of roughly 130 different subjects was used. High-throughput TCR immunosequencing, statistical association of individual TCRs with disease status, and machine learning were combined to predict cytomegalovirus infection status. Rather than drawing on any new phenotypic data, the later analysis identified candidate immune exposures from TCR beta sequences and the way those sequences occurred across donors. Class I and class II HLA loci were covered by the typing at four-digit resolution. An earlier analysis of several hundred of the donors applied high-throughput TCR beta sequencing to assess whether each TCR beta V gene segment acted as functional or pseudogenic. The study aimed to test whether signatures of past pathogen exposure could be identified by cataloging public T cell receptors. The T cell repertoires of 666 subjects were profiled by immunosequencing and related to cytomegalovirus serostatus. Across around 400 genotyped donors of the cohort, an average of about 200,000 unique TCR beta nucleotide sequences per donor were sequenced, and around 20% of those sequences were non-productive. A later analysis re-analyzed previously published TCR beta repertoires from about 600 donors and added high-resolution HLA genotyping to study TCR occurrence patterns. In a later genetic analysis, genome-wide SNP genotypes for about three fifths of the 666 donors were used, and that subset was treated as a discovery cohort. About 5 DR-DQ haplotypes were handled as single units for association and clustering, since linkage in the cohort was strong. Every discovery cohort repertoire had been produced on one sequencing platform.

The cohort was made up of about 610 healthy bone marrow donors. At the time of sampling, all cohort members were nominally healthy, though unrecorded immune exposures were likely present. The donor tested CMV seronegative and was one of the 352 seronegative cohort members. Every donor gave a peripheral blood sample, and the peripheral blood mononuclear cells from that sample were used for TCR beta sequencing. Genomic DNA extraction from the blood cell samples was performed with the Qiagen DNeasy Blood Extraction Kit. The library was produced with the immunoSEQ multiplex PCR assay. For the multiplex PCR, a mixture combining 60 forward primers for TCR Vbeta segments and 13 reverse primers for TCR Jbeta segments was used. A multiplex PCR assay on genomic DNA amplified the CDR3 region of rearranged TCR beta genes. The amplified TCR beta libraries were sequenced on the Illumina HiSeq System as 87-base-pair reads. The original methods were these. In a later analysis, 70 million to 95 million unique TCR beta chains were counted across the approximately 620 repertoires, and roughly 9.9 million of these chains were shared by at least two donors. To remove PCR and sequencing errors, raw reads were error-corrected and collapsed into unique sequences using a nearest-neighbor algorithm that merged closely related sequences. To assign V, D and J gene segments, CDR3 sequences were aligned to IMGT reference sequences. For a sequence to be retained, a match of at least six nucleotides was required to both a V gene segment and a J gene segment. A rearrangement was called productive if the CDR3 had no stop codons and remained in frame with V and J, and every other rearrangement was called non-productive. CDR3 was defined by IMGT convention, running from the second conserved V-encoded cysteine to the conserved J-encoded phenylalanine. The earlier analysis of 587 of the donors excluded sequences that lacked an unambiguous match to a single V gene segment. An earlier analysis of fewer than 650 of the donors classified V segments as functional when productive rearrangements were above 56.7% and as segregating when the standard deviation between donors was above 5%. A statistical classification framework was developed to diagnose cytomegalovirus status using the catalog of TCR beta chain sequences. In a later analysis, V and J genes were assigned by comparing TCR nucleotide sequences against IMGT/GENE-DB human TR gene sequences. Using the TCRdist pipeline, a later analysis assigned CDR3 sequences along with most-parsimonious VDJ recombination scenarios. In a later analysis, every TCR beta chain was defined by the combination of its CDR3 amino acid sequence and its V-gene family, and reads without a unique V-gene family were dropped. As a way to deal with suspected cross-contamination and a sequencing artifact, a later analysis dropped 640 or so nucleotide sequences that were highly shared and had low generation probability. For each public chain, a later analysis derived a clonal expansion index from normalized ranks of inferred template counts within each repertoire. In a later analysis, generation probabilities were computed using a VDJ recombination model fitted to out-of-frame rearrangements, and the results were checked against IGoR. A later analysis scored TCR-TCR, TCR-HLA and TCR-CMV co-occurrence with hypergeometric tests, applying a repertoire-size bias correction to TCR pairs. To estimate false discovery rates, a later analysis permuted the HLA or CMV assignments 20 times. In a later analysis, co-occurring TCRs were grouped using DBSCAN, with TCRdist sequence similarity added in when clustering inside HLA-allele-positive subsets. For co-occurrence clustering, repertoires with fewer than 30,000 or more than 120,000 public chains were excluded, along with about five repertoires with anomalous nucleotide sharing. The immuneACCESS repertoire file appears here via TCRdb, limited to in-frame rearrangements. These files lack a portion of the clones; in checked studies, under half of the deficit traces to unresolved V genes, and the cause of the others is not known. V and J calls and clone size follow that table, whereas D and trimming were derived from the DNA. The sample has some 190,000 clones on record, roughly 87% of them singletons. The ten largest account for about 1.1% of the sample.

Comments on this clone: Its specific antigen is unknown. The sample holds no much larger clone one base away, and base qualities are not on file.

The germline V gene provides CDR1 MDHEN and CDR2 SYDVKM. V is clipped by 5 bases and J by 9 bases, and the sequence between their germline boundaries is 17 bases long. Including the terminal cysteine and phenylalanine, the CDR3 comprises 15 residues. Left in the record is the CDR3 DNA by itself, 45 bases read in frame from the first base. Study-wide conclusions, independent of this receptor: When HLA alleles, especially DR and DQ, strongly co-occurred, attributing TCR associations to individual alleles was difficult. In a later genetic analysis, a missense DCLRE1C variant was associated with V-gene and J-gene trimming of TCR beta chains, and the association was replicated in an independent cohort. Roughly uniform sequencing depth across donors was assumed in presence/absence analyses, although this assumption may not hold. A later genetic analysis reported fewer N-insertions in productive TCRs among donors in an Asian-associated ancestry cluster than the roughly 620-donor mean. In a later analysis, HLA-associated TCR beta chains showed more clonal expansion and lower generation probabilities than non-associated chains that were equally common. HLA typing was unavailable for some donors at each locus, so association tests used only the typed subset. Most TCR sequences were seen in very few donors, while some public TCRs were found in many individuals. A total of 164 TCR beta chains were listed by the study as associated with cytomegalovirus. According to a later analysis, parvovirus B19, influenza, CMV and Epstein-Barr virus appeared linked to several top co-occurrence clusters. According to a later analysis, TCR association rates differed among HLA loci, with DRB1 alleles showing the most associated TCRs and HLA-C alleles showing the fewest. A further reported finding was that TCR beta sequences accurately predicted the HLA-A and HLA-B alleles for most subjects in the first cohort. Immune exposure information for the cohort was limited to CMV serostatus. Because counts were too low, roughly 16 rarely observed V segments, including chromosome 9 orphons, were left out of the earlier analysis of approximately 500 of the donors. An earlier analysis of roughly 570 of the donors showed that most TCR beta V segments appeared in productive rearrangements either about 87% or about 30% of the time, which broadly matched IMGT annotations. Most CMV-associated TCR beta chains appeared to be HLA-restricted in a later analysis, and the HLA associations seemed to be driven largely by CMV exposure. Cytomegalovirus status was reported to be diagnosed by the classifier with high specificity and sensitivity in both the original and validation cohorts. A group of highly shared sequence variants was considered likely to be a technical artifact of the sequencing pipeline. Some IMGT-functional V segments, including TRBV6-2 and TRBV6-3, could not be told apart with the 87-base-pair reads, so those segments were excluded. In this cohort, only TCR beta chains were sequenced, and detectable features were limited by the absence of alpha or paired-chain data. Correlated functional status among segregating V segments might be attributable to linkage disequilibrium, but an unknown experimental factor could not be ruled out. According to the authors, the approach could potentially be generalized to other disease states and immunological phenotypes. In vitro tests confirmed that a few of the cytomegalovirus-associated TCR beta chains recognize cytomegalovirus antigens. At a false discovery rate of 0.05, a later analysis linked about 17,000 TCR beta sequences to specific HLA alleles.

This clonotype was obtained from a boy aged 2-9 years in good health and CMV-seronegative. What was sequenced was PBMCs. The chain employs TRBV28 and TRBJ1-6; TRBD1 might be the D gene, on 5 matching bases. Read as DNA, the sequence is TGTGCCAGCAGTCCGACAGTTCTGTTGTCTTCACCCCTCCACTTT. It translates to CASSPTVLLSSPLHF.